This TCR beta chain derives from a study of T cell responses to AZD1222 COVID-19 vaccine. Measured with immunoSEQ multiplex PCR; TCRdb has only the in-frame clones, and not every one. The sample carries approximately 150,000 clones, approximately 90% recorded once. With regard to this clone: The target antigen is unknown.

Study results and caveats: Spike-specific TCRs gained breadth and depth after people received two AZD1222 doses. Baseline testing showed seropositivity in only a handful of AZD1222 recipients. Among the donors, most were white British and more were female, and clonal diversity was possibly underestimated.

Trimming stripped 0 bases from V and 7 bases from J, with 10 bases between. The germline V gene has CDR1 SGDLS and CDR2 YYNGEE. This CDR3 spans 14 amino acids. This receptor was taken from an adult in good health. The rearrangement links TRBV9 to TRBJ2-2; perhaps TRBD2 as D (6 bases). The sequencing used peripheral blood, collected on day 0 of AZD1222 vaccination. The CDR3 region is CASSVATRGGELFF. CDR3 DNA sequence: TGTGCCAGCAGCGTAGCTACGCGGGGCGGGGAGCTGTTTTTT.